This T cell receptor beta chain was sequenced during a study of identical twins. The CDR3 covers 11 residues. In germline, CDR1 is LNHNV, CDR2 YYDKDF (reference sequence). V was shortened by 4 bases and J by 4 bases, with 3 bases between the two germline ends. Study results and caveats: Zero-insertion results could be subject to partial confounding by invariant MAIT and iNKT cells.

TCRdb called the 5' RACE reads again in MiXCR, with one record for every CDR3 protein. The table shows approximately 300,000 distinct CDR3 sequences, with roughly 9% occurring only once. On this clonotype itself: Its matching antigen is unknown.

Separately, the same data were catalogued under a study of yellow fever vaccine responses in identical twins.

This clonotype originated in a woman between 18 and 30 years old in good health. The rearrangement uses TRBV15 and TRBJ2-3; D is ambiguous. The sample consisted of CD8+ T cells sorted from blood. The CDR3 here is CATSNPDTQYF. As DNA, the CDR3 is TGTGCCACCAGCAATCCAGATACGCAGTATTTT.